Reported below is one T cell receptor beta chain. Its antigen is not identified. The data originate from a study of cytomegalovirus exposure and HLA in healthy donors. PCR was performed using 60 Vbeta and 13 Jbeta primers. Using immunoSEQ multiplex PCR, the repertoire was profiled, and TCRdb retains in-frame clones only, with some absent. The profile covers fewer than 200,000 clones, with roughly 73% appearing a single time and 1.8% taken by the ten largest. This CDR3 region has 16 residues. V shed 1 base and J 5 bases; nucleotides not matched to a gene: 7. CDR1 and CDR2 (germline): SGHRS, YFSETQ. Donors showed nominal health when sampled, although they likely had unrecorded immune exposures. General study findings and limits: Analysis performed later showed TCR beta chains linked to HLA being more clonally expanded than equally common others. The study flagged about 160 TCR beta chains as cytomegalovirus-associated.

The clonotype originates from a woman in her twenties or thirties in good health and CMV-seronegative. This chain uses TRBV5-1 with TRBJ1-4; 8 bases are a match to TRBD1. Sequenced input: PBMCs. CDR3 DNA sequence: TGCGCCAGCAGCTTGCAAGGGACAGGAGGAAATGAAAAACTGTTTTTT. As protein: CASSLQGTGGNEKLFF.